Listed here are 18 T cell receptor beta chains from one sample, sequenced in a study of beta chain features in type 1 diabetes. The isolated RNA, all of it, was reverse transcribed, so expressed TCRB transcripts were what got sequenced. The protocol was immunoSEQ multiplex PCR, while the TCRdb copy is restricted to in-frame clones and leaves out a portion. The sample consists of about 250,000 clones, around 14% of them appearing once. Sample: naive CD4+ T cells from blood. The receptors stem from a middle-aged woman in good health.

This clone was detected a few times. The chain couples TRBV6-5 to TRBJ1-1, with D perhaps TRBD1 (6 bases). The ends were cut back, 2 bases at V and 2 bases at J, with 12 bases in the middle. The germline gives CDR1 MNHEY, CDR2 SVGAGI. The CDR3 consists of 15 residues. The CDR3 sequence: CASSYTIQGNTEAFF. In nucleotides, the CDR3 is TGTGCCAGCAGTTACACCATACAGGGCAACACTGAAGCTTTCTTT.

This clone was observed once. J is TRBJ1-1 and V is TRBV18; a possible D gene is TRBD1 (6 bases). The germline gives CDR1 KGHSH, CDR2 LQKENI. The CDR3 has 19 amino acids. V was cut by 1 base and J by 1 base, with 22 bases left in between. The CDR3 DNA sequence: TGTGCCAGCTCACCACTCCCTCTTGGACAGCGGCCAACGAACACTGAAGCTTTCTTT. It encodes CASSPLPLGQRPTNTEAFF.

Only a few counts were recorded for this clone. This chain links TRBV19 with TRBJ1-4; D is perhaps TRBD1 (6 bases). Deletions cut 8 bases from V and 8 bases from J, with 15 bases between. CDR1 and CDR2 from the germline V gene are LNHDA and SQIVND (reference sequence). There are 13 residues in the CDR3. CDR3 region: CASERDIGEKLFF. DNA for the CDR3: TGTGCCAGTGAGCGGGACATTGGGGAAAAACTGTTTTTT.

The chain combines TRBV27 with TRBJ1-1, with 11 bases aligning to TRBD1. The V gene end was trimmed by 3 bases and the J gene end by 4 bases; junction bases not matched to a gene: 4. The CDR3 length is 15 residues. CDR1 is MNHEY, CDR2 SMNVEV, per germline (reference sequence). The CDR3 nucleotides read TGTGCCAGCAGTTTGAGGGACAGGGGGGTCACTGAAGCTTTCTTT. Its protein product is CASSLRDRGVTEAFF.

This clone was seen a few times. This chain uses TRBV18 with TRBJ2-5; the match to TRBD1 covers 9 bases. Per the germline V gene, CDR1 is KGHSH and CDR2 is LQKENI. V dropped 0 bases and J dropped 2; count of bases not matched to a gene: 7. CDR3 length: 17 residues. The CDR3 bases are TGTGCCAGCTCACCACCGGGGACAGGGTTGAGACAAGAGACCCAGTACTTC. It translates to CASSPPGTGLRQETQYF.

The table lists this clone with a count of one. Here the CDR3 DNA reads TGTGCCAGCAGCTTAGGACTACGGGGAGGAACGAACACCGGGGAGCTGTTTTTT. Residues: CASSLGLRGGTNTGELFF. The rearrangement links TRBV7-6 to TRBJ2-2, with a tentative D call TRBD2 (6 bases). The V gene lost 1 base and the J gene lost 0 bases, with 15 bases spanning the gap. This CDR3 contains 18 residues. Germline V gene lookup returns CDR1 SGHVS and CDR2 FNYEAQ.

The gene calls are TRBV5-1 and TRBJ1-5; the D gene is possibly TRBD1 (5 bases). This CDR3 is built from 13 residues. Trimming stripped 4 bases from V and 6 bases from J, with 11 bases between. Germline V CDR1 and CDR2: SGHRS, YFSETQ. The CDR3 region is CASSTDQGQPQHF. DNA of the CDR3: TGCGCCAGCAGCACGGATCAGGGTCAGCCCCAGCATTTT. The variable domain in full, completed from reference TRBV5-1 and TRBJ1-5, reads KAGVTQTPRYLIKTRGQQVTLSCSPISGHRSVSWYQQTPGQGLQFLFEYFSETQRNKGNFPGRFSGRQFSNSRSEMNVSTLELGDSALYLCASSTDQGQPQHFGDGTRLSIL.

This clone has only a few counts. J is TRBJ2-7 and V is TRBV29-1, with 7 bases fitting TRBD1. The germline V gene encodes CDR1 SQVTM and CDR2 ANQGSEA. The V segment lost 6 bases and the J segment 5 bases; nucleotides outside the gene matches: 13. This CDR3 contains 14 residues. The chain's CDR3 is CSVSRDRAFDEQYF. The CDR3 nucleotides are TGCAGCGTGTCCCGGGACAGAGCCTTTGACGAGCAGTACTTC.

This chain links TRBV6-5 with TRBJ2-6; a possible D gene is TRBD1 (6 bases). Germline loops: CDR1 MNHEY, CDR2 SVGAGI. Trimming removed 11 bases from V and 2 bases from J, with 16 bases in between. This CDR3 has 15 amino acids. CDR3 nucleotides: TGTGCCGCGACTTCACAGGGTCCTGGGGCCAACGTCCTGACTTTC. Translating gives CAATSQGPGANVLTF.

The CDR3 here is CASSLIMAAPSYNEQFF. The CDR3 coding sequence is TGTGCCAGCAGCTTAATCATGGCGGCGCCCTCCTACAATGAGCAGTTCTTC. This sequence joins TRBV7-9 and TRBJ2-1; no definite D call. Trimming cost V 2 bases and J 0 bases, with 14 bases left between them. The CDR3 extends over 17 amino acids. CDR1 and CDR2 from the germline V gene are SEHNR and FQNEAQ (reference sequence).

With regard to this clone: Compared with germline, one end of the junction differs, possibly owing to a read error. This sequence joins TRBV10-3 and TRBJ2-2, with D perhaps matching TRBD1 (5 bases). Germline CDR1 reads ENHRY; CDR2 reads SYGVKD. This CDR3 comprises 16 residues. The CDR3 coding sequence is TGTGCCATCGGTGAAAACAAAGGGGTGGACACCGGGGAGCTGTTTTTT. As protein: CAIGENKGVDTGELFF.

This clone was counted a few times. This sequence joins TRBV29-1 and TRBJ1-1; possibly TRBD1 for D (5 bases). The V gene's germline CDR1 is SQVTM and CDR2 ANQGSEA. This CDR3 has 14 residues. V lost 7 bases and J 0 bases, leaving 15 bases between the germline ends. The CDR3 spells CSAALQGMNTEAFF. For the CDR3, the DNA is TGCAGCGCTGCCCTCCAGGGTATGAACACTGAAGCTTTCTTT.

The CDR3 sequence is CASSLMGGPGQPQHF. The CDR3 bases are TGTGCCAGCAGCTTGATGGGGGGGCCTGGTCAGCCCCAGCATTTT. The gene calls are TRBV7-9 and TRBJ1-5, with D perhaps TRBD1 (6 bases). CDR1 is SEHNR, CDR2 FQNEAQ, per germline (reference sequence). CDR3 length equals 15 residues. V lost 3 bases and J 6 bases, leaving 15 bases between the germline ends.

This clone has a handful of counts. The chain has TRBV7-9 and TRBJ1-6, with no clear D. This CDR3 has 15 amino acids. Trimming removed 5 bases at V and 5 bases at J, with 13 bases between. CDR1 and CDR2 (germline): SEHNR, FQNEAQ (reference sequence). The DNA for the CDR3 is TGTGCCAGCAGCGCCTCCGGGAAGCATAATTCACCCCTCCACTTT. Its protein is CASSASGKHNSPLHF. Combining the CDR3 with reference TRBV7-9 and TRBJ1-6 gives the whole variable domain DTGVSQNPRHKITKRGQNVTFRCDPISEHNRLYWYRQTLGQGPEFLTYFQNEAQLEKSRLLSDRFSAERPKGSFSTLEIQRTEQGDSAMYLCASSASGKHNSPLHFGNGTRLTVT.

This clone was observed a handful of times. V and J are TRBV6-4 and TRBJ2-7; perhaps TRBD2 as D (6 bases). Trimming took off 8 bases at V and 9 bases at J, with 14 bases between the two ends. Germline V gene data show CDR1 as MRHNA and CDR2 as SNTAGT. The CDR3 covers 11 residues. CDR3 residues: CASARGEAQYF. The CDR3 DNA reads TGTGCCAGCGCGCGGGGTGAAGCGCAGTACTTC.

The V gene is TRBV7-2, the J gene TRBJ2-7; the D gene is possibly TRBD1 (5 bases). V gave up 3 bases and J gave up 2 bases, with 14 bases separating them. CDR1 and CDR2 from the germline V gene are SGHTA and FQGNSA. This CDR3 spans 15 amino acids. CDR3 coding DNA: TGTGCCAGCAGCTTTCGGGCAGGGATAGCCTACGAGCAGTACTTC. Encoded protein: CASSFRAGIAYEQYF. Together with reference TRBV7-2 and TRBJ2-7, the CDR3 gives the full variable domain: GAGVSQSPSNKVTEKGKDVELRCDPISGHTALYWYRQSLGQGLEFLIYFQGNSAPDKSGLPSDRFSAERTGGSVSTLTIQRTQQEDSAVYLCASSFRAGIAYEQYFGPGTRLTVT.

This clone came up a few times. The genes are TRBV6-6 and TRBJ1-1; D remains ambiguous. Trimming left V 7 bases short and J 5 bases short, with 11 bases between. The CDR3 loop spans 12 amino acids. From germline, CDR1 is MNHNY and CDR2 SVGAGI (reference sequence). The CDR3 region is CASTKRNTEAFF. CDR3 DNA sequence: TGTGCCAGCACGAAGAGGAATACTGAAGCTTTCTTT.

This clone turned up a few times. This chain links TRBV6-5 with TRBJ2-1, with 9 bases lining up with TRBD2. V lost 5 bases and J lost 7; bases outside the gene matches: 9. This CDR3 is built from 15 residues. Germline V gives CDR1 MNHEY, CDR2 SVGAGI. CDR3 sequence reads: CASSRAGGFRNEQFF. The CDR3, as DNA: TGTGCCAGCAGTCGAGCGGGGGGTTTTAGGAATGAGCAGTTCTTC.